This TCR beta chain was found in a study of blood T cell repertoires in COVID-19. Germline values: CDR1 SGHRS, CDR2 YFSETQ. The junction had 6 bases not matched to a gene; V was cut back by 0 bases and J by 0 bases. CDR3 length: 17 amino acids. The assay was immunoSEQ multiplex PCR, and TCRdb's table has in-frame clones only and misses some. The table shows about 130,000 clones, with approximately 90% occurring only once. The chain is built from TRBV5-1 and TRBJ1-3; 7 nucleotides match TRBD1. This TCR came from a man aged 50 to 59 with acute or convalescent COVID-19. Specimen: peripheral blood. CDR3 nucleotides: TGCGCCAGCAGCTTGGGCCCACAGGGGACCTCTGGAAACACCATATATTTT. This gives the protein CASSLGPQGTSGNTIYF.